The 21 T cell receptor beta chains presented below share a single source sample, sequenced in a study of CD8 T cells in Susac syndrome. Random hexamers were used to reverse transcribe about 0.45 to 1 ug of RNA. Each CDR3 protein is one row after TCRdb ran MiXCR on the immunoSEQ multiplex PCR reads. This table has under 200,000 distinct CDR3 sequences, about 94% appearing once. Sequencing input: CD4+ T cells from PBMCs. These receptors came from a human donor in good health.

The chain couples TRBV29-1 to TRBJ2-1; TRBD1 aligns across 10 bases. After removal of 7 bases from V and 6 bases from J, the junction contained 12 bases not matched to a gene. CDR1 and CDR2 (germline): SQVTM, ANQGSEA. The CDR3 covers 15 residues. The CDR3 loop is CSGTTGTGVSNEQFF. CDR3 coding DNA: TGCAGCGGCACAACCGGGACAGGGGTTTCCAATGAGCAGTTCTTC.

The genes are TRBV12-3 or TRBV12-4 and TRBJ2-7; D not resolved. With 4 bases removed from V and 2 bases from J, the gap between germline ends came to 15 bases. CDR3 length: 15 residues. CDR3 sequence: CASSSHGDWTYEQYF. CDR3 nucleotide sequence: TGTGCCAGCAGTTCCCATGGGGATTGGACCTACGAGCAGTACTTC.

The gene calls are TRBV5-4 and TRBJ1-1; 8 bases align to TRBD1. The germline V gene has CDR1 SGHNT and CDR2 YYREEE (reference sequence). The CDR3 runs 12 residues. The V and J ends lost 3 bases and 8 bases, in that order; junction bases with no gene match: 3. The CDR3 spells CASSWTGSEAFF. For the CDR3, the DNA is TGTGCCAGCAGCTGGACAGGGTCCGAAGCTTTCTTT.

This clonotype was counted once. This rearrangement joins TRBV6-5 to TRBJ2-7; D might be TRBD1 or TRBD2, each matching 5 bases. Trimming left V 6 bases short and J 4 bases short, with 16 bases between. Germline V gene lookup returns CDR1 MNHEY and CDR2 SVGAGI. The CDR3 runs to 14 residues. Written as DNA, the CDR3 is TGTGCCAGCAGAGACGGGACGGCGCCGTACGAGCAGTACTTC. Translated: CASRDGTAPYEQYF.

The CDR3 spells CASSSGTYEQYF. In DNA form, the CDR3 reads TGTGCCAGCAGTTCCGGTACCTACGAGCAGTACTTC. The chain couples TRBV12-3 or TRBV12-4 to TRBJ2-7, with D unresolved. This CDR3 is built from 12 residues. V shed 4 bases and J shed 2 bases, with 6 bases lying between them.

The V gene is TRBV29-1, the J gene TRBJ2-3; 10 bases are a match to TRBD1. With V trimmed by 7 bases and J by 3 bases, 7 bases remained unmatched. This CDR3 region has 14 residues. Germline V gene lookup returns CDR1 SQVTM and CDR2 ANQGSEA. CDR3 in amino acids: CSDRDRGPTDTQYF. The DNA of the CDR3 is TGCAGCGACCGGGACAGGGGTCCTACAGATACGCAGTATTTT.

The chain has TRBV19 and TRBJ1-2, with D possibly being TRBD1 (6 bases). This CDR3 has 11 residues. Germline values: CDR1 LNHDA, CDR2 SQIVND (reference sequence). Deletions cut 9 bases from V and 7 bases from J, with 12 bases between. For the CDR3, the DNA is TGTGCCAGCGGGGGGCACGGTGGCTACACCTTC. Its protein product is CASGGHGGYTF. The full variable domain, its missing parts supplied by reference TRBV19 and TRBJ1-2, is DGGITQSPKYLFRKEGQNVTLSCEQNLNHDAMYWYRQDPGQGLRLIYYSQIVNDFQKGDIAEGYSVSREKKESFPLTVTSAQKNPTAFYLCASGGHGGYTFGSGTRLTVV.

This chain connects TRBV12-3 or TRBV12-4 to TRBJ1-2, with D unclear. This CDR3 comprises 13 residues. V was shortened by 3 bases and J by 1 base, with 6 bases between the two germline ends. CDR3: CASSLTDNYGYTF. The CDR3 coding sequence is TGTGCCAGCAGTTTGACGGATAACTATGGCTACACCTTC.

As DNA, the CDR3 is TGTGCCAGTAGTATCCTGACTTCTGCAGATACGCAGTATTTT. Its protein product is CASSILTSADTQYF. The chain combines TRBV19 with TRBJ2-3; D unclear. Trimming shortened V by 3 bases and J by 4 bases, and 11 bases separated the two germline ends. The CDR3 has 14 amino acids. The germline V gene has CDR1 LNHDA and CDR2 SQIVND (reference sequence).

The rearrangement links TRBV30 to TRBJ2-1, with D perhaps assigned TRBD1 or TRBD2 (5 bases each). This CDR3 comprises 13 residues. Looked up from germline, CDR1 is GTSNPN and CDR2 is SVGIG (reference sequence). V was trimmed by 4 bases and J by 6 bases, leaving 13 bases between them. CDR3 sequence (DNA): TGTGCCTGGAACCGGGACCGAATCAATGAGCAGTTCTTC. As protein: CAWNRDRINEQFF.

V gene TRBV3-1 combines with J gene TRBJ2-7; 7 positions agree with TRBD1. CDR3 length: 14 amino acids. Germline V CDR1 and CDR2: LGHDT, YNNKEL (reference sequence). V was clipped by 4 bases and J by 4 bases; unmatched bases: 7. This CDR3 reads CASSPTGTEYEQYF. The CDR3 region has the DNA TGTGCCAGCAGCCCCACCGGGACAGAATACGAGCAGTACTTC.

The chain recombines TRBV20-1 with TRBJ1-1; D might be TRBD1 (6 bases). CDR3 length: 13 amino acids. Germline V gene data show CDR1 as DFQATT and CDR2 as SNEGSKA (reference sequence). Trimming removed 5 bases from V and 2 bases from J, with 12 bases in between. The CDR3 nucleotides are TGCAGTGCTCCCGGACAGCTTAACACTGAAGCTTTCTTT. Residues: CSAPGQLNTEAFF.

The chain has TRBV6-6 and TRBJ2-1; D may be TRBD1 (6 bases). The germline V gene has CDR1 MNHNY and CDR2 SVGAGI (reference sequence). The CDR3 covers 14 residues. V was clipped by 6 bases and J by 5 bases, with 14 bases between them. The CDR3, as DNA: TGTGCCAGCAGCGCCCCCGGACAGCACAATGAGCAGTTCTTC. This sequence encodes CASSAPGQHNEQFF.

The V call is TRBV30, the J call TRBJ1-5; TRBD1 might be the D (5 bases). The CDR3 runs 13 residues. The V gene lost 1 base and the J gene lost 3 bases, with 7 bases spanning the gap. The V gene's germline CDR1 is GTSNPN and CDR2 SVGIG (reference sequence). CDR3 sequence (DNA): TGTGCCTGGAGTGCAGGGCTCAATCAGCCCCAGCATTTT. Protein: CAWSAGLNQPQHF.

The chain has TRBV12-3 or TRBV12-4 and TRBJ1-1; D ambiguous. V lost 4 bases and J lost 1, with 7 bases in between. This CDR3 is 13 amino acids long. This CDR3 is CASSSAKNTEAFF. CDR3 in DNA: TGTGCCAGCAGTTCGGCAAAGAACACTGAAGCTTTCTTT.

The sample holds one count of this clonotype. The CDR3 sequence is CASSWGDGNSPLHF. The CDR3, as DNA: TGTGCCAGCAGCTGGGGGGACGGTAATTCACCCCTCCACTTT. The V and J genes are TRBV12-3 or TRBV12-4 and TRBJ1-6; a possible D gene is TRBD1 (5 bases). The length of the CDR3 is 14 residues. Between the trimmed V and J ends, which lost 6 bases and 6 bases, there was a span of 12 bases.

The V gene is TRBV29-1, the J gene TRBJ2-3; TRBD1 or TRBD2 may be the D gene (6 bases each). The CDR3 is made up of 15 amino acids. Trimming left V 4 bases short and J 5 bases short, with 19 bases between. CDR1 and CDR2 from the germline V gene are SQVTM and ANQGSEA. In nucleotides, the CDR3 is TGCAGCGTTGGAGGGGGGCAGGGGAGGAAAGATACGCAGTATTTT. Protein: CSVGGGQGRKDTQYF.

This clonotype was observed once. The rearrangement links TRBV9 to TRBJ2-1; the D gene is possibly TRBD2 (6 bases). The V gene lost 1 base and the J gene lost 13 bases, with 9 bases spanning the gap. The CDR3 is made up of 11 amino acids. CDR1 and CDR2 from the germline V gene are SGDLS and YYNGEE. The CDR3 is CASSVFSGQFF. For the CDR3, the DNA is TGTGCCAGCAGCGTATTTAGCGGCCAGTTCTTC.

The chain couples TRBV9 to TRBJ1-2; D is unclear. Germline V CDR1 and CDR2: SGDLS, YYNGEE. The CDR3 has 13 residues. Trimming removed 0 bases from V and 6 bases from J, with 9 bases in between. This CDR3 reads CASSVGSGHGYTF. CDR3 in DNA: TGTGCCAGCAGCGTAGGATCAGGTCATGGCTACACCTTC. Filled out from reference TRBV9 and TRBJ1-2, the complete variable domain reads DSGVTQTPKHLITATGQRVTLRCSPRSGDLSVYWYQQSLDQGLQFLIQYYNGEERAKGNILERFSAQQFPDLHSELNLSSLELGDSALYFCASSVGSGHGYTFGSGTRLTVV.

The chain has TRBV4-2 and TRBJ1-4, with TRBD1 matching 9 bases. With 3 bases clipped from V and 4 bases from J, the junction kept 6 bases outside the gene matches. Germline CDR1 reads LGHNA; CDR2 reads YNFKEQ. CDR3 length equals 16 residues. The CDR3 bases are TGTGCCAGCAGCCAGTCTCCGGGACAGGGTAATGAAAAACTGTTTTTT. Protein: CASSQSPGQGNEKLFF.

The chain recombines TRBV7-9 with TRBJ2-7; 7 bases are shared with TRBD1. The CDR3 spans 12 residues. CDR1 is SEHNR and CDR2 is FQNEAQ in the germline V gene (reference sequence). J gave up 5 bases and V 5 bases, and 3 bases lay outside the gene matches. CDR3 region: CASSPQGNEQYF. The CDR3 DNA reads TGTGCCAGCAGCCCACAGGGGAACGAGCAGTACTTC.